This T cell receptor (beta chain) is from a study of PD-L1 blockade in urothelial cancer. Study details: From 0 to 3 prior chemotherapy regimens had been given to the patients.

Sequenced by immunoSEQ multiplex PCR; TCRdb stores in-frame clones only, minus some. Of about 30,000 clones in the sample, more than 70% are singletons; the top ten hold roughly 3%. Germline V lookup: CDR1 MNHEY, CDR2 SMNVEV (reference sequence). CDR3 size: 15 residues. Trimming cost V 2 bases and J 2 bases; bases outside gene matches: 6. The V call is TRBV27, the J call TRBJ2-7; 7 bases are shared with TRBD2. The specimen comprised PBMCs, sampled around atezolizumab (anti-PD-L1) treatment. The receptor was derived from a man aged 50-59 years with urothelial cancer. The CDR3 nucleotides are TGTGCCAGCAGTTTAGGTGGGACTATGCCCTACGAGCAGTACTTC. The encoded protein is CASSLGGTMPYEQYF.